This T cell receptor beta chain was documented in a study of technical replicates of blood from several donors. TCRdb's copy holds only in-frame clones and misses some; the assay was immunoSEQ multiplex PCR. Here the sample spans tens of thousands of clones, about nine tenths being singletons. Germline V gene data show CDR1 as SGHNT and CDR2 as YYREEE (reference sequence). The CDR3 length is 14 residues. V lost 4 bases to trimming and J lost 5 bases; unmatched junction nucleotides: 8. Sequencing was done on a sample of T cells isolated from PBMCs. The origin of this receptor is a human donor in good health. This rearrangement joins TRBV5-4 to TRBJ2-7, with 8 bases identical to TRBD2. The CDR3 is CASSVGLAQDEQYF. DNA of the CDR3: TGTGCCAGCAGCGTAGGACTAGCCCAGGACGAGCAGTACTTC.